The source of this TCR beta chain is a study of identical twins. This clonotype has ten or more counts. Its specificity is not known. TCRdb analysed the 5' RACE reads with MiXCR anew, one entry per CDR3 protein. Of around 250,000 distinct CDR3 sequences in the sample, approximately 12% were seen once. Study-level results: Zero-insertion analyses could be partly confounded by invariant MAIT and iNKT cells. Cross-sectional statistics, not tracking of the same donors, supported the conclusions. Models predicted too little out-of-frame TCR alpha sharing in monozygotic twins. Compared with unrelated sharing, twin-shared out-of-frame alpha sequences had more low-probability sequences.

CDR3 length equals 14 residues. CDR1 and CDR2 (germline): LGHNA, YSLEER. Between the trimmed V and J ends, which lost 0 bases and 12 bases, there was a span of 14 bases. This sample was also put to use in a study of yellow fever vaccine responses in identical twins.

The genes are TRBV4-3 and TRBJ1-4; D remains ambiguous. This TCR derives from a woman under 30 in good health. Specimen: memory (CD45RO+) T cells sorted from blood. The CDR3 bases are TGCGCCAGCAGCCAAGATAATCACCTGGCGGAACTGTTTTTT. This codes for CASSQDNHLAELFF.